The source of this T cell receptor (beta chain) is a study of OX40 agonist ivuxolimab in advanced cancers. Study outcomes and limitations: CD4+ and CD8+ blood T cells expanded clonally by week 6 at 0.1 to 3.0 mg/kg. The study found that CD8+ T cells averaged more expanded clones than CD4+.

Method: immunoSEQ multiplex PCR; TCRdb's copy keeps in-frame clones and lacks some. The table includes 35,000 to 40,000 clones, about 88% detected once. Baseline was the first blood sampling point, followed by cycle 4 day 1 and cycle 7 day 1. This clone was observed once. What it recognizes is unknown. Sequenced material: CD4+ or CD8+ T cells sorted from blood, taken in a trial of the OX40 agonist ivuxolimab. This clonotype was sampled from an adult with an advanced solid tumor such as melanoma, head and neck, liver or kidney cancer.

As DNA, the CDR3 is TGTGCCAGCAGCGGGCCGACAGGGAAGGGTCCTACTGAAGCTTTCTTT. Amino acid sequence: CASSGPTGKGPTEAFF. This chain links TRBV7-4 with TRBJ1-1, with 7 nucleotides matching TRBD1. CDR3 length: 16 amino acids. The germline gives CDR1 SGHVT, CDR2 SQSDAQ. Trimming at V came to 5 bases and at J to 5 bases, leaving 14 bases not matched to a gene. The full variable domain, in which reference TRBV7-4 and TRBJ1-1 provide the parts outside the CDR3, is GAGVSQSPRYKVAKRGRDVALRCDSISGHVTLYWYRQTLGQGSEVLTYSQSDAQRDKSGRPSGRFSAERPERSVSTLKIQRTEQGDSAVYLCASSGPTGKGPTEAFFGQGTRLTVV.